Each of the 30 T cell receptor beta chains below was sequenced from the same sample in a study of cytomegalovirus exposure and HLA in healthy donors. Profiling relied on immunoSEQ multiplex PCR, and the TCRdb table lists in-frame clones only, not all of them. The repertoire holds roughly 300,000 clones, with about nine tenths as singletons. Sequenced input: PBMCs. The receptors were sampled from a woman under 30 in good health and CMV-seronegative.

The V call is TRBV4-2, the J call TRBJ2-2; D ambiguous. CDR3 length equals 14 residues. V was pared by 2 bases and J by 4 bases, with 8 bases between. Germline values: CDR1 LGHNA, CDR2 YNFKEQ. The CDR3 DNA is TGTGCCAGCAGCCAACCCCTACTCACCGGGGAGCTGTTTTTT. Residues: CASSQPLLTGELFF.

V gene TRBV7-8 combines with J gene TRBJ2-3, with 12 bases identical to TRBD2. The length of the CDR3 is 19 residues. CDR1 SGHVS and CDR2 FQNEAQ come from the germline V gene. V shed 3 bases, J shed 2 bases, and the junction held 12 bases outside the gene matches. The CDR3 nucleotides are TGTGCCAGCAGCTTCCCGACTAGCGGGAGATCAGCAGTCACAGATACGCAGTATTTT. Translation gives CASSFPTSGRSAVTDTQYF.

The chain combines TRBV19 with TRBJ1-2, with D tentatively TRBD1 (5 bases). CDR3 length: 15 residues. V lost 3 bases to trimming and J lost 3 bases, with 14 bases between them. The germline CDR1 and CDR2 sequences are LNHDA and SQIVND (reference sequence). CDR3 residues: CASSMGPGGHYGYTF. The CDR3 nucleotides are TGTGCCAGTAGTATGGGTCCGGGGGGACACTATGGCTACACCTTC.

This chain joins TRBV27 and TRBJ1-3; weak D call: TRBD1 (5 bases). The germline V gene encodes CDR1 MNHEY and CDR2 SMNVEV (reference sequence). The CDR3 has 19 amino acids. Trimming pared 3 bases from V and 0 bases from J, leaving 21 bases between. The DNA of the CDR3 is TGTGCCAGCAGTTTTCCGGGGGAGGCAGGTTTCCACTCTGGAAACACCATATATTTT. Protein: CASSFPGEAGFHSGNTIYF.

This sequence joins TRBV10-3 and TRBJ1-4; D is unresolved. Trimming removed 0 bases from V and 5 bases from J, with 10 bases in between. Germline CDR1 and CDR2: ENHRY and SYGVKD. This CDR3 has 15 amino acids. As DNA, the CDR3 is TGTGCCATCAGTGAGTCCGACGCGAGGAATGAAAAACTGTTTTTT. Its translation: CAISESDARNEKLFF.

This chain joins TRBV19 and TRBJ2-5; TRBD2 is a possible D gene (6 bases). The CDR3 extends over 16 amino acids. Germline V gives CDR1 LNHDA, CDR2 SQIVND (reference sequence). Trimming stripped 1 base from V and 4 bases from J, with 16 bases between. The CDR3 DNA reads as TGTGCCAGTAGTATAGTTCGCGGGACCCTCTCAGAGACCCAGTACTTC. This gives the protein CASSIVRGTLSETQYF.

The genes are TRBV10-2 and TRBJ2-7, with 7 bases lining up with TRBD1. The CDR3 has 13 amino acids. V was pared by 4 bases and J by 2 bases, with 2 bases of the junction left unmatched. Germline V gene lookup returns CDR1 WSHSY and CDR2 SAAADI. The CDR3 protein is CASSGGQAYEQYF. In nucleotides, the CDR3 is TGCGCCAGCAGTGGAGGACAGGCCTACGAGCAGTACTTC.

The CDR3 protein is CASSHRAGGTDTQYF. CDR3 in DNA: TGTGCCAGCAGTCACCGAGCGGGAGGCACAGATACGCAGTATTTT. The chain carries TRBV27 and TRBJ2-3; the match to TRBD2 covers 8 bases. Looked up from germline, CDR1 is MNHEY and CDR2 is SMNVEV (reference sequence). J gave up 1 base and V 5 bases, and 5 bases lay outside the gene matches. This CDR3 spans 15 amino acids.

V usage is TRBV5-1 and J usage is TRBJ2-7; a possible D gene is TRBD1 (5 bases). Germline CDR1 is SGHRS and CDR2 is YFSETQ. Trimming took 2 bases from V and 3 from J, leaving 15 bases between them. CDR3 size: 15 residues. CDR3 nucleotide sequence: TGCGCCAGCAGCTTTGTGGTTGGCAGGGACTACGAGCAGTACTTC. It encodes CASSFVVGRDYEQYF.

The chain uses TRBV5-1 and TRBJ2-7; 8 bases are a match to TRBD2. V lost 2 bases, J lost 8 bases, and 9 bases stayed unmatched. The CDR3 has 14 residues. Germline loops: CDR1 SGHRS, CDR2 YFSETQ. CDR3 in DNA: TGCGCCAGCAGCTTTACTAGCGGCCAAGCGCAGCAGTACTTC. Translating gives CASSFTSGQAQQYF.

This rearrangement joins TRBV29-1 to TRBJ2-5; 7 nucleotides match TRBD1. This CDR3 comprises 11 residues. CDR1 SQVTM and CDR2 ANQGSEA come from the germline V gene. Unmatched junction bases numbered 3, after V lost 7 bases and J lost 4 bases. The CDR3 region has the DNA TGCAGCGCCAACAGGGGAGAGACCCAGTACTTC. It encodes CSANRGETQYF.

This rearrangement joins TRBV4-3 to TRBJ2-1, with D maybe TRBD2 (7 bases). The CDR3 is made up of 15 amino acids. V was clipped by 0 bases and J by 8 bases, with 14 bases between them. The germline V gene encodes CDR1 LGHNA and CDR2 YSLEER. CDR3 residues: CASSQDGGGADEQFF. Written as DNA, the CDR3 is TGCGCCAGCAGCCAAGATGGGGGGGGCGCGGATGAGCAGTTCTTC.

The V and J genes are TRBV27 and TRBJ2-4, with D perhaps TRBD1 (5 bases). There are 16 residues in the CDR3. Germline lookup yields CDR1 MNHEY and CDR2 SMNVEV (reference sequence). The V end was cut by 4 bases, the J end by 1 base, with 14 bases between. CDR3 nucleotides: TGTGCCAGCAGTTCAGGGCCCTCCTGGGCCAAAAACATTCAGTACTTC. Amino acid sequence: CASSSGPSWAKNIQYF.

The V gene is TRBV6-6, the J gene TRBJ1-5; D gene ambiguous. CDR1 is MNHNY, CDR2 SVGAGI, per germline (reference sequence). The length of the CDR3 is 14 residues. V lost 5 bases and J 4 bases, leaving 12 bases between the germline ends. CDR3 DNA sequence: TGTGCCAGCAGTCAGATCGGAGAAAATCAGCCCCAGCATTTT. Its translation is CASSQIGENQPQHF.

The rearrangement links TRBV11-3 to TRBJ2-1; 7 positions agree with TRBD2. Germline trimming cut 1 base from V and 4 bases from J; bases unmatched to any gene: 4. The germline V gene has CDR1 SGHNT and CDR2 YENEEA. The CDR3 extends over 15 amino acids. The CDR3 sequence: CASSLGEGAYNEQFF. CDR3 coding DNA: TGTGCCAGCAGCTTAGGGGAGGGCGCGTACAATGAGCAGTTCTTC. Using reference TRBV11-3 and TRBJ2-1 for the parts outside the CDR3, the full variable domain is EAGVVQSPRYKIIEKKQPVAFWCNPISGHNTLYWYLQNLGQGPELLIRYENEEAVDDSQLPKDRFSAERLKGVDSTLKIQPAELGDSAVYLCASSLGEGAYNEQFFGPGTRLTVL.

This clone was recorded once. The rearrangement links TRBV5-5 to TRBJ2-7; 7 bases align to TRBD2. J lost 2 bases, V lost 0 bases, and 8 bases had no gene match. Germline CDR1 SGHKS, CDR2 YYEKEE (reference sequence). The CDR3 has 16 amino acids. The CDR3 here is CASSLEWGLSPYEQYF. Written as DNA, the CDR3 is TGTGCCAGCAGCTTGGAATGGGGACTATCTCCCTACGAGCAGTACTTC.

The chain combines TRBV9 with TRBJ2-1, with 10 bases aligning to TRBD2. Germline lookup yields CDR1 SGDLS and CDR2 YYNGEE. CDR3 size: 15 residues. With 0 bases clipped from V and 8 bases from J, the junction kept 5 bases outside the gene matches. The CDR3 here is CASSVGLLAGDEQFF. The CDR3 nucleotides are TGTGCCAGCAGCGTAGGGTTGCTAGCGGGAGATGAGCAGTTCTTC.

This sequence joins TRBV5-6 and TRBJ2-7; a possible D gene is TRBD1 (6 bases). V gave up 3 bases and J gave up 1 base, with 23 bases separating them. In germline, CDR1 is SGHDT, CDR2 YYEEEE. This CDR3 has 18 residues. Here the CDR3 reads CASSSTNLWEDRSYEQYF. As DNA, the CDR3 is TGTGCCAGCAGCTCCACTAACCTATGGGAAGACAGGTCCTACGAGCAGTACTTC.

This clone occurred a few times. This sequence joins TRBV7-6 and TRBJ1-5; the D gene is possibly TRBD1 (5 bases). With 1 base removed from V and 6 bases from J, the gap between germline ends came to 13 bases. The CDR3 runs to 15 residues. CDR1 and CDR2 from the germline V gene are SGHVS and FNYEAQ. CDR3 in DNA: TGTGCCAGCAGCTTAGTAGGGGTAAGGGGTCAGCCCCAGCATTTT. This encodes CASSLVGVRGQPQHF.

The rearrangement uses TRBV6-5 and TRBJ2-7; TRBD1 aligns across 9 bases. The CDR3 length is 15 residues. CDR1 and CDR2 (germline): MNHEY, SVGAGI. V lost 6 bases and J lost 3; bases outside the gene matches: 9. CDR3 bases: TGTGCCAGCAGGGGAACCGGGACAGGGAACTACGAGCAGTACTTC. Its protein product is CASRGTGTGNYEQYF.

In this sample, this clone turned up once. This chain uses TRBV5-1 with TRBJ2-1; TRBD2 matches at 10 bases. V was clipped by 4 bases and J by 4 bases; unmatched bases: 11. The germline V gene has CDR1 SGHRS and CDR2 YFSETQ. This CDR3 is built from 17 residues. This CDR3 is CASSAPPSGSWYNEQFF. The CDR3 region has the DNA TGCGCCAGCAGCGCCCCCCCTAGCGGGAGTTGGTACAATGAGCAGTTCTTC.

V is TRBV7-2 and J is TRBJ2-6; 7 positions agree with TRBD2. This CDR3 is 19 amino acids long. V shed 5 bases and J 2 bases; nucleotides not matched to a gene: 15. Germline V gene lookup returns CDR1 SGHTA and CDR2 FQGNSA. CDR3 DNA sequence: TGTGCCAGCAGCCTCAAATTAGCGGGCCTTGGGCCTGGGGCCAACGTCCTGACTTTC. Encoded protein: CASSLKLAGLGPGANVLTF.

The gene calls are TRBV6-5 and TRBJ2-4; D not resolved. The V gene's germline CDR1 is MNHEY and CDR2 SVGAGI. The CDR3 spans 13 residues. Trimming took 5 bases from V and 0 from J, leaving 5 bases between them. CDR3 nucleotides: TGTGCCAGCAGTAGACTAGCCAAAAACATTCAGTACTTC. This gives the protein CASSRLAKNIQYF.

The chain recombines TRBV6-1 with TRBJ1-1; TRBD1 might be the D (5 bases). CDR1 and CDR2 (germline): MNHNS, SASEGT. CDR3 size: 11 residues. V shed 3 bases and J shed 8 bases, with 7 bases lying between them. CDR3 DNA: TGTGCCAGCAGTGACGGGGGAGAAGCTTTCTTT. This sequence encodes CASSDGGEAFF.

This chain joins TRBV5-1 and TRBJ1-4; 11 nucleotides line up with TRBD1. Germline lookup yields CDR1 SGHRS and CDR2 YFSETQ. The ends lost 4 bases at V and 12 bases at J; junction bases unmatched: 11. The CDR3 covers 15 residues. CDR3 in amino acids: CASSPLPGQGGELFF. The CDR3 DNA reads as TGCGCCAGCAGCCCACTCCCGGGACAGGGGGGCGAACTGTTTTTT.

This rearrangement joins TRBV4-1 to TRBJ2-1, with 8 positions matching TRBD2. CDR1 and CDR2 from the germline V gene are MGHRA and YSYEKL. The CDR3 runs to 16 residues. V lost 3 bases, J lost 0 bases, and 4 bases stayed unmatched. In DNA form, the CDR3 reads TGCGCCAGCAGCCACCTCAGCGGGAGCTCCTACAATGAGCAGTTCTTC. Protein: CASSHLSGSSYNEQFF.

V and J are TRBV28 and TRBJ2-3; 7 nucleotides line up with TRBD2. CDR1 and CDR2 from the germline V gene are MDHEN and SYDVKM. The CDR3 sequence is 16 residues long. With V trimmed by 7 bases and J by 2 bases, 12 bases remained unmatched. The CDR3 reads CASIAMVAGPTDTQYF. CDR3 in DNA: TGTGCCAGCATCGCAATGGTAGCGGGCCCCACAGATACGCAGTATTTT.

J is TRBJ2-7 and V is TRBV7-9, with 7 bases fitting TRBD2. Germline trimming cut 0 bases from V and 6 bases from J; bases unmatched to any gene: 8. Germline CDR1 is SEHNR and CDR2 is FQNEAQ (reference sequence). The CDR3 covers 15 residues. CDR3 nucleotide sequence: TGTGCCAGCAGCTTAGCTTTCGCGGGAGAGGGCGAGCAGTACTTC. It encodes CASSLAFAGEGEQYF.

The chain couples TRBV7-9 to TRBJ2-7, with a possible D match to TRBD2 (5 bases). CDR1 SEHNR and CDR2 FQNEAQ come from the germline V gene (reference sequence). The CDR3 is made up of 13 amino acids. Deletions cut 0 bases from V and 5 bases from J, with 8 bases between. The CDR3 DNA reads TGTGCCAGCAGCTTAGCCGGGGTTGACGAGCAGTACTTC. Protein product: CASSLAGVDEQYF.

To note about this clone: One junction end disagrees with the germline gene, perhaps due to a read error. The rearrangement joins TRBV2 to TRBJ1-5; no reliable D call. CDR3 size: 12 residues. Germline CDR1 is SNHLY and CDR2 is FYNNEI. In DNA, the CDR3 is TGCGGGTCGCGGGGATGGGGTCAGCCCCAGCATTTT. Translated, it gives CGSRGWGQPQHF.